This TCR beta chain appears in the sequencing data of a study of blood T cell repertoires in COVID-19. For the study at large: Sample material is recorded as cDNA or gDNA derived from T cells, B-cell-depleted T cells, or PBMCs.

Clinical histories supplied by participants themselves formed the basis of cohort assignment. Here immunoSEQ multiplex PCR was the method, and the copy in TCRdb shows in-frame clones only, minus some. The sample has 60,000 to 80,000 clones; roughly 80% are singletons. This sequence originates from a woman between 40 and 55 years old with acute COVID-19. Sequenced input: PBMCs or T cells enriched from blood (not recorded which).

CDR3 in DNA: TGTGCCAGCAGCAAACAGGGCACGGGCACTGAAGCTTTCTTT. Translating gives CASSKQGTGTEAFF. This chain joins TRBV21-1 and TRBJ1-1; the table gives TRBD1 as D, unverified against the DNA. TRBV21-1 is tagged as a pseudogene. The length of the CDR3 is 14 residues.